Below, 29 T cell receptor beta chains from the same sample are listed, as sequenced in a study of CD8 T cells in Susac syndrome. Random hexamers served to reverse transcribe roughly 0.45 to 1 ug RNA. One entry per CDR3 protein, called by TCRdb with MiXCR from the immunoSEQ multiplex PCR reads. The sample lists roughly 180,000 distinct CDR3 sequences, around 94% occurring once. Material: CD4+ T cells from PBMCs. The receptors here all came from a human donor in good health.

This chain joins TRBV2 and TRBJ1-3; D call uncertain. V lost 4 bases and J 0 bases, leaving 7 bases between the germline ends. In germline, CDR1 is SNHLY, CDR2 FYNNEI. This CDR3 is 14 amino acids long. In DNA form, the CDR3 reads TGTGCCAGCAGTGGAGGGTTCTCTGGAAACACCATATATTTT. As protein: CASSGGFSGNTIYF.

The genes are TRBV20-1 and TRBJ1-5; D is uncertain. The V end lost 4 bases, the J end lost 7 bases, and 11 bases lay between the germline ends. The CDR3 sequence is 12 residues long. Germline values: CDR1 DFQATT, CDR2 SNEGSKA (reference sequence). In DNA form, the CDR3 reads TGCAGTGCTACTCGCCCGGGGCAGCCCCAGCATTTT. Translated: CSATRPGQPQHF.

The gene calls are TRBV7-2 and TRBJ1-2; D is ambiguous. The V end lost 5 bases, the J end lost 1 base, and 14 bases lay between the germline ends. This CDR3 has 15 residues. CDR1 and CDR2 from the germline V gene are SGHTA and FQGNSA. CDR3 sequence (DNA): TGTGCCAGCAGCCGTACCACTACAAGTAACTATGGCTACACCTTC. Encoded protein: CASSRTTTSNYGYTF.

This rearrangement joins TRBV20-1 to TRBJ1-5; 8 bases agree with TRBD1. The V and J ends lost 0 bases and 10 bases, in that order; junction bases with no gene match: 2. CDR3 size: 12 residues. Per the germline V gene, CDR1 is DFQATT and CDR2 is SNEGSKA (reference sequence). CDR3 nucleotide sequence: TGCAGTGCTAGAGATGGACAGGGCCCCCAGCATTTT. Its translation: CSARDGQGPQHF.

The chain combines TRBV28 with TRBJ1-1; no definite D call. V shed 3 bases and J shed 5 bases, with 10 bases lying between them. Germline V gene data show CDR1 as MDHEN and CDR2 as SYDVKM. The CDR3 has 13 residues. The CDR3 coding sequence is TGTGCCAGCAGTTTTAGGGCGGGGACTGAAGCTTTCTTT. Translating it yields CASSFRAGTEAFF.

The chain carries TRBV4-3 and TRBJ1-2; D not certain. CDR1 is LGHNA and CDR2 is YSLEER in the germline V gene. This CDR3 contains 16 residues. The germline V and J ends were trimmed by 0 bases and 1 base, with 12 bases remaining between them. The DNA for the CDR3 is TGCGCCAGCAGCCAAGATCTAAAGCCGCTTAACTATGGCTACACCTTC. Translation: CASSQDLKPLNYGYTF.

The rearrangement links TRBV20-1 to TRBJ1-5, with TRBD1 identical over 8 bases. After removal of 6 bases from V and 1 base from J, the junction contained 8 bases not matched to a gene. This CDR3 is built from 15 residues. Germline V gene data show CDR1 as DFQATT and CDR2 as SNEGSKA (reference sequence). The CDR3 sequence is CSAHQGAVSNQPQHF. CDR3 sequence (DNA): TGCAGTGCGCACCAGGGGGCCGTAAGCAATCAGCCCCAGCATTTT.

The rearrangement uses TRBV7-9 and TRBJ2-1; D unresolved. The V gene lost 3 bases and the J gene lost 8 bases, with 8 bases spanning the gap. This CDR3 spans 12 amino acids. Per germline, CDR1 SEHNR and CDR2 FQNEAQ (reference sequence). The CDR3 here is CASSFIQDEQFF. Here the CDR3 DNA reads TGTGCCAGCAGCTTTATCCAGGATGAGCAGTTCTTC.

V gene TRBV20-1 combines with J gene TRBJ2-5; TRBD2 matches 8 bases. With 5 bases clipped from V and 5 bases from J, the junction kept 7 bases outside the gene matches. The CDR3 contains 13 residues. The V gene's germline CDR1 is DFQATT and CDR2 SNEGSKA (reference sequence). The CDR3 here is CSAGGGFRETQYF. The CDR3 DNA follows: TGCAGTGCTGGCGGGGGGTTCAGGGAGACCCAGTACTTC.

CDR3 loop: CASSLDASRGQPQHF. The CDR3 bases are TGTGCCAGCAGCCTCGACGCGTCCCGAGGTCAGCCCCAGCATTTT. The V call is TRBV12-3 or TRBV12-4, the J call TRBJ1-5; D is uncertain. Trimming left V 6 bases short and J 6 bases short, with 18 bases between. The CDR3 contains 15 residues.

The chain employs TRBV2 and TRBJ1-4; 7 nucleotides match TRBD1. With 6 bases clipped from V and 7 bases from J, the junction kept 8 bases outside the gene matches. From germline, CDR1 is SNHLY and CDR2 FYNNEI. The CDR3 is 14 residues long. This chain's CDR3 is CASRDSTGSEKLFF. The DNA for the CDR3 is TGTGCCAGCAGAGACTCGACAGGGTCTGAAAAACTGTTTTTT.

The chain combines TRBV20-1 with TRBJ1-2, with D perhaps matching TRBD1 (5 bases). CDR3 size: 14 residues. The germline gives CDR1 DFQATT, CDR2 SNEGSKA (reference sequence). V was pared by 5 bases and J by 4 bases, with 17 bases between. CDR3 coding DNA: TGCAGTGCTCCCGGGACCACAGATTTCTATGGCTACACCTTC. Its protein is CSAPGTTDFYGYTF.

V usage is TRBV20-1 and J usage is TRBJ2-1; D might be TRBD1 (6 bases). V was pared by 6 bases and J by 0 bases, with 21 bases between. This CDR3 has 17 residues. Germline CDR1 and CDR2: DFQATT and SNEGSKA (reference sequence). This CDR3 reads CSAPGHPGASSYNEQFF. The CDR3 nucleotides read TGCAGTGCGCCGGGACACCCGGGCGCGAGCTCCTACAATGAGCAGTTCTTC.

As concerns this clonotype: Germline and junction disagree at one end, which may indicate a read error. The rearrangement uses TRBV6-5 and TRBJ2-5; D perhaps matches TRBD1 (5 bases). The germline V gene has CDR1 MNHEY and CDR2 SVGAGI. CDR3 length: 12 residues. CDR3 protein: CASSDRQETQYF. The CDR3 DNA follows: TGTGCCAGCAGCGACAGACAAGAAACCCAGTACTTC.

V is TRBV29-1 and J is TRBJ2-7, with 7 bases matching TRBD2. This CDR3 region has 12 residues. Germline assignment: CDR1 SQVTM and CDR2 ANQGSEA. V lost 7 bases to trimming and J lost 5 bases; unmatched junction nucleotides: 8. As DNA, the CDR3 is TGCAGCGCACGGCGCGGGGGAGACGAGCAGTACTTC. Translation: CSARRGGDEQYF.

The CDR3 loop is CASSQEGTIGSYEQYF. The CDR3 nucleotides read TGTGCCAGCAGCCAAGAAGGGACAATTGGCTCCTACGAGCAGTACTTC. The chain employs TRBV3-1 and TRBJ2-7; D possibly corresponds to TRBD1 (6 bases). Germline CDR1 is LGHDT and CDR2 is YNNKEL (reference sequence). V was shortened by 0 bases and J by 0 bases, with 12 bases between the two germline ends. The CDR3 has 16 amino acids.

Here the CDR3 DNA reads TGTGCCAGCAGCCCGGGACTAGGGAACACAGATACGCAGTATTTT. It yields the protein CASSPGLGNTDTQYF. The chain employs TRBV5-4 and TRBJ2-3, with TRBD2 identical over 8 bases. The junction had 6 bases not matched to a gene; V was cut back by 4 bases and J by 2 bases. The CDR3 loop spans 15 amino acids. The germline CDR1 and CDR2 sequences are SGHNT and YYREEE (reference sequence).

The chain couples TRBV20-1 to TRBJ2-3; TRBD2 matches 9 bases. The CDR3 is 15 residues long. From germline, CDR1 is DFQATT and CDR2 SNEGSKA (reference sequence). The trim removed 3 bases at V and 2 bases at J, leaving 6 bases unmatched. DNA for the CDR3: TGCAGTGCTAGTACGGGACTAGCAGCCACAGATACGCAGTATTTT. This gives the protein CSASTGLAATDTQYF.

This chain uses TRBV20-1 with TRBJ1-6; D gene uncertain. CDR1 is DFQATT and CDR2 is SNEGSKA in the germline V gene (reference sequence). The V end lost 3 bases, the J end lost 5 bases, and 5 bases lay between the germline ends. The CDR3 runs to 12 residues. CDR3 nucleotides: TGCAGTGCTAGGACTGATAATTCACCCCTCCACTTT. Its protein product is CSARTDNSPLHF.

The chain is built from TRBV29-1 and TRBJ1-5, with 8 bases fitting TRBD1. Trimming cost V 7 bases and J 4 bases; bases outside gene matches: 6. This CDR3 is built from 13 residues. CDR1 is SQVTM, CDR2 ANQGSEA, per germline. The CDR3 DNA is TGCAGCGCCTCAGGGGGCTTAAATCAGCCCCAGCATTTT. Translated, it gives CSASGGLNQPQHF.

This chain links TRBV29-1 with TRBJ2-2, with 7 positions matching TRBD1. Germline V CDR1 and CDR2: SQVTM, ANQGSEA. The CDR3 consists of 12 residues. Losses at the gene ends were 6 bases for V and 8 bases for J; bases not matched to a gene: 6. The CDR3 here is CSVGDSRGELFF. The CDR3 region has the DNA TGCAGCGTGGGGGACAGTCGTGGGGAGCTGTTTTTT.

The count of this clonotype is one. The chain has TRBV30 and TRBJ1-3, with 9 nucleotides matching TRBD1. V was pared by 3 bases and J by 0 bases, with 3 bases of the junction left unmatched. Germline loops: CDR1 GTSNPN, CDR2 SVGIG (reference sequence). This CDR3 is built from 15 residues. CDR3 DNA sequence: TGTGCCTGGAGGGACAGGGGCCTCTCTGGAAACACCATATATTTT. It encodes CAWRDRGLSGNTIYF.

V usage is TRBV3-1 and J usage is TRBJ1-3, with TRBD1 identical over 7 bases. With 6 bases clipped from V and 2 bases from J, the junction kept 4 bases outside the gene matches. Germline values: CDR1 LGHDT, CDR2 YNNKEL (reference sequence). This CDR3 has 14 residues. The CDR3 reads CASRRQGAGNTIYF. The DNA for the CDR3 is TGTGCCAGCAGGCGACAGGGCGCTGGAAACACCATATATTTT.

V and J are TRBV29-1 and TRBJ1-2; D gene ambiguous. V was cut by 4 bases and J by 1 base, with 13 bases left in between. This CDR3 spans 14 amino acids. The germline V gene encodes CDR1 SQVTM and CDR2 ANQGSEA. The CDR3 bases are TGCAGCGTTGTGGGCGCGGCAAGTAACTATGGCTACACCTTC. Translation: CSVVGAASNYGYTF. Full variable domain (outside the CDR3, taken from reference TRBV29-1 and TRBJ1-2): SAVISQKPSRDICQRGTSLTIQCQVDSQVTMMFWYRQQPGQSLTLIATANQGSEATYESGFVIDKFPISRPNLTFSTLTVSNMSPEDSSIYLCSVVGAASNYGYTFGSGTRLTVV.

The J gene is TRBJ1-6, the V gene TRBV9; 9 bases are a match to TRBD1. V lost 3 bases and J lost 9; bases outside the gene matches: 1. The CDR3 extends over 13 amino acids. Germline V gene lookup returns CDR1 SGDLS and CDR2 YYNGEE. CDR3 nucleotide sequence: TGTGCCAGCAGCGGGGACAGGGTTTCACCCCTCCACTTT. Protein product: CASSGDRVSPLHF.

This chain links TRBV6-6 with TRBJ2-1; maybe TRBD1 (5 bases). CDR3 length equals 11 residues. Trimming took 5 bases from V and 10 from J, leaving 9 bases between them. Per germline, CDR1 MNHNY and CDR2 SVGAGI (reference sequence). The CDR3 here is CASSQGEEQFF. CDR3 DNA: TGTGCCAGCAGTCAGGGCGAGGAGCAGTTCTTC.

The chain uses TRBV30 and TRBJ2-3; 14 nucleotides line up with TRBD2. V shed 3 bases, J shed 1 base, and the junction held 3 bases outside the gene matches. The CDR3 totals 16 residues. CDR1 is GTSNPN, CDR2 SVGIG, per germline (reference sequence). Written as DNA, the CDR3 is TGTGCCTGGAGCCTGGGACTAGCGGGGGGCACAGATACGCAGTATTTT. The encoded protein is CAWSLGLAGGTDTQYF.

The V call is TRBV6-5, the J call TRBJ2-1, with no clear D. Per germline, CDR1 MNHEY and CDR2 SVGAGI. V dropped 1 base and J dropped 9 bases, with 10 bases sitting between them. This CDR3 comprises 13 residues. CDR3 amino acids: CASSYLSRSEQFF. The CDR3 coding sequence is TGTGCCAGCAGTTACTTATCTCGTTCTGAGCAGTTCTTC.

The CDR3 nucleotides read TGTGCCAGCAGCCAAGCCAGGGCCAATTCACCCCTCCACTTT. It translates to CASSQARANSPLHF. The chain is built from TRBV14 and TRBJ1-6, with D possibly being TRBD1 (5 bases). Trimming stripped 1 base from V and 7 bases from J, with 8 bases between. Germline V CDR1 and CDR2: SGHDN, FVKESK. This CDR3 comprises 14 residues.